The 27 T cell receptor beta chains below all came from one sample that was sequenced in a study of shared clonotypes between healthy human individuals. The data were produced by immunoSEQ multiplex PCR, yet TCRdb's version contains in-frame clones alone and is incomplete. Here the sample spans more than 2 million clones, roughly 94% being singletons. The sequencing input was naive CD4+ T cells sorted from blood. Regarding subset: CD45RA+ positively selected. The receptors were sampled from a young man in good health.

CDR3 in amino acids: CASSEALDRVEKLFF. CDR3 coding DNA: TGTGCCAGCAGTGAAGCGCTAGACAGGGTTGAAAAACTGTTTTTT. The genes are TRBV2 and TRBJ1-4, with 7 bases that match TRBD1. Unmatched junction bases numbered 5, after V lost 0 bases and J lost 7 bases. The V gene's germline CDR1 is SNHLY and CDR2 FYNNEI. CDR3 length: 15 amino acids.

This chain uses TRBV11-2 with TRBJ1-6; the D gene is possibly TRBD1 (5 bases). Trimming stripped 1 base from V and 9 bases from J, with 13 bases between. Germline loops: CDR1 SGHAT, CDR2 FQNNGV. The CDR3 totals 15 residues. The CDR3 reads CASSLAPAGTSPLHF. The CDR3 DNA sequence: TGTGCCAGCAGCTTAGCCCCTGCAGGGACTTCACCCCTCCACTTT. Full variable domain (outside the CDR3, taken from reference TRBV11-2 and TRBJ1-6): EAGVAQSPRYKIIEKRQSVAFWCNPISGHATLYWYQQILGQGPKLLIQFQNNGVVDDSQLPKDRFSAERLKGVDSTLKIQPAKLEDSAVYLCASSLAPAGTSPLHFGNGTRLTVT.

In DNA, the CDR3 is TGCGCCAGCAGCGCCTTAGACAGAAATGGGGGGGCTGTCACTGAAGCTTTCTTT. Encoded protein: CASSALDRNGGAVTEAFF. The rearrangement links TRBV5-1 to TRBJ1-1, with a possible D match to TRBD1 (6 bases). V dropped 4 bases and J dropped 4 bases, with 26 bases sitting between them. This CDR3 has 18 residues. CDR1 SGHRS and CDR2 YFSETQ come from the germline V gene.

This clone was seen a single time. The chain carries TRBV7-9 and TRBJ2-4; tentative D call: TRBD1 (6 bases). There are 15 residues in the CDR3. Germline-derived CDR1 and CDR2 are SEHNR and FQNEAQ (reference sequence). The V gene lost 1 base and the J gene lost 9 bases, with 16 bases spanning the gap. For the CDR3, the DNA is TGTGCCAGCAGCTTAGGCCCCTCAGGGGTGGGCATTCAGTACTTC. Translated: CASSLGPSGVGIQYF.

This chain links TRBV27 with TRBJ2-7, with D uncertain. Germline values: CDR1 MNHEY, CDR2 SMNVEV (reference sequence). The CDR3 covers 12 residues. The V gene lost 6 bases and the J gene lost 2 bases, with 8 bases spanning the gap. CDR3 protein: CASSSIPYEQYF. DNA for the CDR3: TGTGCCAGCAGCTCGATACCCTACGAGCAGTACTTC.

This clone is a singleton in its sample. J is TRBJ2-1 and V is TRBV2; weak D call: TRBD2 (5 bases). The germline gives CDR1 SNHLY, CDR2 FYNNEI. The CDR3 totals 12 residues. Deletions cut 5 bases from V and 5 bases from J, with 7 bases between. The CDR3 bases are TGTGCCAGCAGTAGGCGGGACAATGAGCAGTTCTTC. Protein sequence: CASSRRDNEQFF.

This chain joins TRBV14 and TRBJ1-4, with D uncertain. The CDR3 loop spans 15 amino acids. V shed 3 bases and J shed 5 bases, with 13 bases lying between them. Germline V gene sequence: CDR1 SGHDN, CDR2 FVKESK. The chain's CDR3 is CASSQVRALNEKLFF. In DNA, the CDR3 is TGTGCCAGCAGCCAGGTCCGGGCCTTAAATGAAAAACTGTTTTTT.

This chain joins TRBV7-9 and TRBJ2-3, with D unresolved. The CDR3 length is 15 residues. Between the trimmed V and J ends, which lost 10 bases and 0 bases, there was a span of 17 bases. CDR1 is SEHNR, CDR2 FQNEAQ, per germline (reference sequence). This chain's CDR3 is CAIESWGTSTDTQYF. In DNA, the CDR3 is TGTGCCATCGAGAGCTGGGGAACTAGCACAGATACGCAGTATTTT.

Comment on this clone: This could be a read error, since a much larger clone is one nucleotide away. The chain carries TRBV5-8 and TRBJ1-1; D is possibly TRBD1 (5 bases). Deletions cut 6 bases from V and 0 bases from J, with 15 bases between. This CDR3 region has 15 residues. CDR1 and CDR2 (germline): SGHTS, YDEGEE. For the CDR3, the DNA is TGTGCCAGCAAACGACGGGGGGGATTGAACACTGAAGCTTTCTTT. It specifies CASKRRGGLNTEAFF. Full variable domain (remainder filled in from reference TRBV5-8 and TRBJ1-1): EAGVTQSPTHLIKTRGQQATLRCSPISGHTSVYWYQQALGLGLQFLLWYDEGEERNRGNFPPRFSGRQFPNYSSELNVNALELEDSALYLCASKRRGGLNTEAFFGQGTRLTVV.

The V call is TRBV25-1, the J call TRBJ1-1, with 9 bases matching TRBD1. The CDR3 extends over 13 amino acids. The V gene end was trimmed by 8 bases and the J gene end by 3 bases; junction bases not matched to a gene: 4. Germline V gene sequence: CDR1 MGHDK, CDR2 SYGVNS. The CDR3 DNA follows: TGTGCCAGCGAGGACAGGGGATACACTGAAGCTTTCTTT. Translation: CASEDRGYTEAFF.

The chain's CDR3 is CASSLPLSGTGGNEQFF. CDR3 in DNA: TGTGCCAGCAGTTTACCACTGTCCGGGACAGGGGGCAATGAGCAGTTCTTC. V gene TRBV28 combines with J gene TRBJ2-1, with 11 bases aligning to TRBD1. CDR1 MDHEN and CDR2 SYDVKM come from the germline V gene. Germline trimming cut 2 bases from V and 6 bases from J; bases unmatched to any gene: 9. This CDR3 is built from 17 residues.

Remarks on this clone: At one boundary the junction diverges from the germline segment, which might be a read error. The V gene is TRBV7-7, the J gene TRBJ2-2, with 8 nucleotides matching TRBD1. This CDR3 has 17 residues. The V gene's germline CDR1 is SSHAT and CDR2 FNYEAQ (reference sequence). DNA for the CDR3: TGTGCTAGCAGCTTGGTTGTCCAGGGGGCGGTCACCGGGGAGCTGTTTTTT. Translated, it gives CASSLVVQGAVTGELFF.

The rearrangement links TRBV5-4 to TRBJ1-1; D gene ambiguous. Germline assignment: CDR1 SGHNT and CDR2 YYREEE (reference sequence). Trimming pared 1 base from V and 0 bases from J, leaving 4 bases between. The CDR3 spans 13 residues. CDR3: CASSLNMNTEAFF. The CDR3 region has the DNA TGTGCCAGCAGCTTGAACATGAACACTGAAGCTTTCTTT.

In DNA form, the CDR3 reads TGTGCCAGCAGTGACCGACGGGTTTATAGCAATCAGCCCCAGCATTTT. Its protein product is CASSDRRVYSNQPQHF. V is TRBV2 and J is TRBJ1-5; D gene uncertain. The CDR3 contains 16 residues. V shed 3 bases and J shed 0 bases, with 12 bases lying between them. In germline, CDR1 is SNHLY, CDR2 FYNNEI. The full variable domain, rest sourced from reference TRBV2 and TRBJ1-5, is EPEVTQTPSHQVTQMGQEVILRCVPISNHLYFYWYRQILGQKVEFLVSFYNNEISEKSEIFDDQFSVERPDGSNFTLKIRSTKLEDSAMYFCASSDRRVYSNQPQHFGDGTRLSIL.

The chain has TRBV2 and TRBJ1-1; D might be TRBD1 (6 bases). The CDR3 has 14 amino acids. The V gene lost 6 bases and the J gene lost 4 bases, with 15 bases spanning the gap. Germline CDR1 and CDR2: SNHLY and FYNNEI. DNA for the CDR3: TGTGCCAGCAGCGGAGAGGGGGTTAGCACTGAAGCTTTCTTT. It encodes CASSGEGVSTEAFF.

The chain has TRBV5-1 and TRBJ2-7, with a possible D match to TRBD2 (6 bases). This CDR3 region has 18 residues. Germline assignment: CDR1 SGHRS and CDR2 YFSETQ. V gave up 1 base and J gave up 7 bases, with 27 bases separating them. The CDR3 protein is CASSLLSLGRIESGEQYF. CDR3 bases: TGCGCCAGCAGCTTGTTATCGTTGGGGAGGATTGAATCGGGTGAGCAGTACTTC.

This chain connects TRBV29-1 to TRBJ2-3; the D is unclear. Germline CDR1 reads SQVTM; CDR2 reads ANQGSEA. CDR3 length: 13 residues. Between the trimmed V and J ends, which lost 1 base and 0 bases, there was a span of 5 bases. Here the CDR3 DNA reads TGCAGCGTTGAAGGGGGTAGCACAGATACGCAGTATTTT. Encoded protein: CSVEGGSTDTQYF.

This rearrangement joins TRBV5-8 to TRBJ2-7; D possibly corresponds to TRBD2 (6 bases). The germline V gene encodes CDR1 SGHTS and CDR2 YDEGEE. The CDR3 spans 11 residues. Here the CDR3 reads CAGGVRNEQYF. The CDR3 region has the DNA TGTGCTGGAGGGGTTCGGAACGAGCAGTACTTC.

The chain combines TRBV27 with TRBJ1-6, with 9 bases aligning to TRBD1. The length of the CDR3 is 15 residues. The germline gives CDR1 MNHEY, CDR2 SMNVEV (reference sequence). V was clipped by 6 bases and J by 10 bases; unmatched bases: 10. CDR3 region: CASSHLGTGKSPLHF. CDR3 coding DNA: TGTGCCAGCAGCCATCTCGGGACAGGGAAATCACCCCTCCACTTT.

The J gene is TRBJ2-3, the V gene TRBV10-1; 9 bases agree with TRBD1. Germline trimming cut 3 bases from V and 7 bases from J; bases unmatched to any gene: 20. Per the germline V gene, CDR1 is WNHNN and CDR2 is SYGVQD (reference sequence). The CDR3 has 19 residues. The CDR3 sequence: CASSEVIPPGDRARNTQYF. CDR3 bases: TGCGCCAGCAGTGAAGTAATTCCCCCCGGGGACAGGGCGAGAAATACGCAGTATTTT.

The V gene is TRBV5-4, the J gene TRBJ2-3; TRBD2 matches 8 bases. The ends lost 3 bases at V and 3 bases at J; junction bases unmatched: 6. Per germline, CDR1 SGHNT and CDR2 YYREEE (reference sequence). There are 15 residues in the CDR3. The CDR3 protein is CASSSGGIRTDTQYF. The DNA of the CDR3 is TGTGCCAGCAGCTCGGGGGGGATACGAACAGATACGCAGTATTTT.

The chain has TRBV9 and TRBJ1-5, with D unresolved. Looked up from germline, CDR1 is SGDLS and CDR2 is YYNGEE. CDR3 length: 15 amino acids. Deletions cut 4 bases from V and 7 bases from J, with 18 bases between. Here the CDR3 DNA reads TGTGCCAGCAGCCCTCAAGGACGGTCCGGACAGCCCCAGCATTTT. This codes for CASSPQGRSGQPQHF.

The chain joins TRBV12-5 to TRBJ2-1; D not resolved. The CDR3 is 13 amino acids. Germline CDR1 LGHNT, CDR2 FRNRAP. The V end lost 0 bases, the J end lost 7 bases, and 7 bases lay between the germline ends. The DNA of the CDR3 is TGTGCTAGTGGTTTGGTAGATAGGAATGAGCAGTTCTTC. This sequence encodes CASGLVDRNEQFF.

The CDR3 DNA sequence: TGTGCCAGCAGTTTATCTGCCCTACAGGGGAACACTGAAGCTTTCTTT. Its translation is CASSLSALQGNTEAFF. The chain links TRBV27 to TRBJ1-1, with a possible D match to TRBD1 (6 bases). This CDR3 has 16 residues. The germline V gene encodes CDR1 MNHEY and CDR2 SMNVEV (reference sequence). V was clipped by 0 bases and J by 1 base, with 12 bases between them.

On this clone: One base away lies a much larger clone, so this may be a sequencing read error. Other DNA variants within this sample encode the same CDR3. The genes are TRBV6-5 and TRBJ2-7; D is perhaps TRBD1 or TRBD2 (5 bases each). The CDR3 is 12 residues long. Germline-derived CDR1 and CDR2 are MNHEY and SVGAGI. The V and J ends lost 6 bases and 3 bases respectively, with 9 bases between them. The CDR3 DNA is TGTGCCAGCAGCAGGGACGGCTACGAGCAGTACTTC. It yields the protein CASSRDGYEQYF.

This clone was recorded once. The chain couples TRBV5-1 to TRBJ1-2; D unresolved. The CDR3 length is 14 residues. V dropped 0 bases and J dropped 2 bases, with 8 bases sitting between them. CDR1 SGHRS and CDR2 YFSETQ come from the germline V gene. The CDR3 DNA sequence: TGCGCCAGCAGCTTGGGGATCTTAAACTATGGCTACACCTTC. It codes for CASSLGILNYGYTF.

The CDR3 DNA reads TGTGCCAGCTCCCAGGGTAGCAATCAGCCCCAGCATTTT. As protein: CASSQGSNQPQHF. The rearrangement uses TRBV18 and TRBJ1-5; a weak D match, TRBD1 (5 bases). The CDR3 runs 13 residues. The V and J ends lost 6 bases and 0 bases respectively, with 6 bases between them. Germline loops: CDR1 KGHSH, CDR2 LQKENI.